Following are 8 T cell receptor beta chains from one sample sequenced in a study of OX40 agonist ivuxolimab in advanced cancers. The table came from immunoSEQ multiplex PCR; TCRdb's copy has only in-frame clones and leaves some out. The top ten hold about an eighth of the sample, which has tens of thousands of clones, around 80% seen once. The starting material was CD4+ or CD8+ T cells sorted from blood, obtained in a trial of the OX40 agonist ivuxolimab. The receptors derive from an adult with an advanced solid tumor such as melanoma, head and neck, liver or kidney cancer.

The J gene is TRBJ1-1, the V gene TRBV7-2; 10 bases are a match to TRBD1. This CDR3 is 15 amino acids long. CDR1 and CDR2 (germline): SGHTA, FQGNSA. V was pared by 1 base and J by 4 bases, with 3 bases of the junction left unmatched. The chain's CDR3 is CASSLGRTGGTEAFF. CDR3 bases: TGTGCCAGCAGCTTAGGTCGGACAGGGGGCACTGAAGCTTTCTTT.

This clone showed up just once. As DNA, the CDR3 is TGTGCCAGCAGCTCCAGGGTATTAGACCAGTACTTC. Amino acids: CASSSRVLDQYF. The rearrangement uses TRBV7-9 and TRBJ2-5; D may be TRBD1 (5 bases). V lost 4 bases to trimming and J lost 10 bases, with 13 bases between them. The V gene's germline CDR1 is SEHNR and CDR2 FQNEAQ (reference sequence). This CDR3 contains 12 residues.

This clone was counted a single time. The chain is built from TRBV7-8 and TRBJ2-1; 7 nucleotides agree with TRBD2. This CDR3 spans 15 amino acids. Germline values: CDR1 SGHVS, CDR2 FQNEAQ. V trimming: 1 base; J trimming: 7 bases; junction bases outside the gene matches: 7. CDR3 amino acids: CASSLVFSRGNEQFF. The CDR3 bases are TGTGCCAGCAGCTTAGTCTTCTCGCGGGGGAATGAGCAGTTCTTC.

The V call is TRBV2, the J call TRBJ2-7; perhaps D is TRBD1 or TRBD2 (5 bases each). Germline V gene lookup returns CDR1 SNHLY and CDR2 FYNNEI. This CDR3 is built from 13 residues. Trimming took off 9 bases at V and 2 bases at J, with 14 bases between the two ends. CDR3 sequence (DNA): TGTGCCAGTACGGGACCGCTAGCCTACGAGCAGTACTTC. This translates into CASTGPLAYEQYF.

This rearrangement joins TRBV4-1 to TRBJ2-2; 7 nucleotides match TRBD1. CDR3 length equals 15 residues. Trimming removed 4 bases from V and 7 bases from J; junction bases left unmatched: 9. Germline CDR1 MGHRA, CDR2 YSYEKL. DNA for the CDR3: TGCGCCAGCAGCCCCGGACAGGCAAGGAACGGGGAGCTGTTTTTT. Translation gives CASSPGQARNGELFF.

The chain recombines TRBV28 with TRBJ1-4; TRBD1 might be the D (5 bases). This CDR3 spans 11 amino acids. The V end lost 11 bases, the J end lost 8 bases, and 12 bases lay between the germline ends. The germline V gene has CDR1 MDHEN and CDR2 SYDVKM. CDR3 in amino acids: CAAEGQEKLFF. In nucleotides, the CDR3 is TGTGCCGCCGAGGGGCAGGAAAAACTGTTTTTT.

The CDR3 nucleotides read TGCGCCAGCAGCTTCCTCGTAGCGGGGGGGAACACCGGGGAGCTGTTTTTT. This sequence encodes CASSFLVAGGNTGELFF. The chain joins TRBV5-1 to TRBJ2-2, with 10 bases lining up with TRBD2. The CDR3 totals 17 residues. Germline loops: CDR1 SGHRS, CDR2 YFSETQ. The V gene end was trimmed by 2 bases and the J gene end by 1 base; junction bases not matched to a gene: 5.

The chain uses TRBV23-1 and TRBJ2-7; TRBD1 aligns across 9 bases. TRBV23-1 belongs to the ORF category, with a function that is uncertain. V shed 7 bases and J 4 bases; nucleotides not matched to a gene: 5. This CDR3 has 13 amino acids. The CDR3 loop reads CASTQTGGYEQYF. CDR3 nucleotide sequence: TGCGCCAGCACTCAGACAGGGGGATACGAGCAGTACTTC.